This T cell receptor beta chain was sequenced during a study of blood T cells in healthy people across ages. Extraction of total RNA produced a minimum of 5.5 micrograms from each sample. This CDR3 region has 14 residues. Per germline, CDR1 MNHEY and CDR2 SMNVEV (reference sequence). Comments on this clonotype: Its antigen is currently unknown.

Study-wide findings and caveats: Roughly linear declines in TCR beta diversity per million T cells occurred with age. Long-lived and aged donors differed, with more naive CD4+ cells and higher diversity in the long-lived.

A sample-barcoded 5' primer and a J-beta primer mix were used in a second PCR of roughly 7 to 11 cycles. One entry per CDR3 protein, called by TCRdb with MiXCR from the 5' RACE reads. The sample yields hundreds of thousands of distinct CDR3 sequences, roughly 64% seen once. The genes are TRBV27 and TRBJ2-4, with a weak D call TRBD1 (6 bases). With the DNA end fitting TRBJ2-7 better, the J assignment may be wrong. This TCR derives from a man aged 25-45 years in good health. The sample comprised blood. The DNA of the CDR3 is TGTGCCAGCAGCACAGGGAAAGGCCACTACGAGCAGTACTTC. It yields the protein CASSTGKGHYEQYF.